This TCR beta chain comes out of a study of early T cells in non-severe SARS-CoV-2 infection. Background on the study: Bulk RNA taken from unsorted whole blood was sequenced, leaving chains unpaired.

In its sample, this clonotype ranks as medium-sized (0.01 to 0.1%). Its specificity is unknown. Study-level findings and limits: Sequences matched to VDJdb favored anti-spike CD8 responses, while private and CD4 specificities were missed.

Tagging with unique molecular identifiers was applied to individual cDNA molecules. MiXCR, run by TCRdb on the 5' RACE reads, gives a single entry per CDR3 protein. The sample contains approximately 68,000 distinct CDR3 sequences, about a tenth of which appear only once. CDR3 length: 13 amino acids. Germline CDR1 is LGHNA and CDR2 is YNFKEQ. Trimming took 4 bases from V and 6 from J, leaving 11 bases between them. Sequencing used whole blood, obtained at baseline. The source of this sequence is an adult who was a healthcare worker with PCR-confirmed SARS-CoV-2 infection or an uninfected control (not recorded which). The gene calls are TRBV4-2 and TRBJ2-3; a weak D match, TRBD1 (6 bases). This CDR3 is CASSPDRGDTQYF. The CDR3 DNA reads TGTGCCAGCAGCCCGGATAGGGGGGATACGCAGTATTTT.